The 14 T cell receptor beta chains below all came from one sample that was sequenced in a study of cytomegalovirus exposure and HLA in healthy donors listed by TCRdb under 2017. The protocol used for the library was the immunoSEQ multiplex PCR assay. The multiplex PCR relied on a mix of 60 forward primers for TCR Vbeta segments and 13 reverse primers for TCR Jbeta segments. TCRdb took this table from immuneACCESS and kept in-frame rearrangements with V and J called. Such tables lack part of the clones; where checked against another copy, unresolved V genes explain under half of the gap, and the rest is unexplained. This sample lists roughly 130,000 clones; under 85% were detected once. The top ten clones comprise less than 7% of the sample. Sequencing used PBMCs. These receptors were obtained from a woman aged 45 to 65 in good health and CMV-seropositive.

The chain carries TRBV5-1 and TRBJ2-3, with 8 positions matching TRBD2. The CDR3 covers 14 residues. Germline V CDR1 and CDR2: SGHRS, YFSETQ. Trimming cost V 4 bases and J 2 bases; bases outside gene matches: 3. The CDR3 DNA sequence: TGCGCCAGCAGCCCGGGGGGGCCCACAGATACGCAGTATTTT. It encodes CASSPGGPTDTQYF.

This chain joins TRBV19 and TRBJ1-5; D call uncertain. Between the trimmed V and J ends, which lost 5 bases and 8 bases, there was a span of 10 bases. There are 12 residues in the CDR3. CDR1 is LNHDA and CDR2 is SQIVND in the germline V gene (reference sequence). CDR3 nucleotides: TGTGCCAGTAGTGATTGGAGAAAGCCCCAGCATTTT. This translates into CASSDWRKPQHF.

The chain recombines TRBV7-9 with TRBJ2-5; 8 positions agree with TRBD2. From germline, CDR1 is SEHNR and CDR2 FQNEAQ (reference sequence). The ends lost 11 bases at V and 4 bases at J; junction bases unmatched: 6. This CDR3 has 12 amino acids. The CDR3 loop reads CAAMTSVETQYF. DNA of the CDR3: TGTGCCGCAATGACTAGCGTAGAGACCCAGTACTTC.

This clone was detected once. The V gene is TRBV7-6, the J gene TRBJ2-5, with TRBD2 matching over 10 bases. CDR1 SGHVS and CDR2 FNYEAQ come from the germline V gene. V shed 4 bases and J 4 bases; nucleotides not matched to a gene: 6. This CDR3 contains 15 residues. The CDR3 loop reads CASSYGLAAGETQYF. The CDR3 DNA reads as TGTGCCAGCAGCTACGGACTAGCGGCTGGAGAGACCCAGTACTTC. The full variable domain, in which reference TRBV7-6 and TRBJ2-5 provide the parts outside the CDR3, is GAGVSQSPRYKVTKRGQDVALRCDPISGHVSLYWYRQALGQGPEFLTYFNYEAQQDKSGLPNDRFSAERPEGSISTLTIQRTEQRDSAMYRCASSYGLAAGETQYFGPGTRLLVL.

The chain couples TRBV7-2 to TRBJ2-7; a possible D gene is TRBD1 (6 bases). The length of the CDR3 is 12 residues. Germline CDR1 is SGHTA and CDR2 is FQGNSA. V was clipped by 1 base and J by 10 bases, with 11 bases between them. This CDR3 is CASSLVTGLQYF. The CDR3 DNA is TGTGCCAGCAGCTTAGTAACAGGGCTTCAGTACTTC.

The rearrangement joins TRBV5-1 to TRBJ1-4, with a possible D match to TRBD1 (6 bases). The CDR3 runs 15 residues. V lost 6 bases, J lost 4 bases, and 16 bases lay in between. Germline CDR1 reads SGHRS; CDR2 reads YFSETQ. This CDR3 is CASTLGDIGNEKLFF. The CDR3 nucleotides are TGCGCCAGCACGCTCGGGGACATTGGTAATGAAAAACTGTTTTTT.

This chain connects TRBV15 to TRBJ1-1, with TRBD1 matching over 9 bases. This CDR3 has 15 residues. The germline gives CDR1 LNHNV, CDR2 YYDKDF (reference sequence). V lost 1 base to trimming and J lost 5 bases; unmatched junction nucleotides: 5. In DNA, the CDR3 is TGTGCCACCAGCAGAGGTGGGACAGGGAGGACTGAAGCTTTCTTT. Amino acid sequence: CATSRGGTGRTEAFF.

Worth noting for this clone: An end of the junction differs from the germline gene, which may be a read error. V is TRBV2 and J is TRBJ2-3; TRBD2 matches at 11 bases. CDR1 and CDR2 from the germline V gene are SNHLY and FYNNEI. The CDR3 totals 15 residues. The CDR3, as DNA: TGTCCCAGCCTGTTCGGTCTAGCGGGAGGAGATACGCAGTATTTT. Its translation: CPSLFGLAGGDTQYF.

This chain joins TRBV19 and TRBJ2-5, with 9 bases identical to TRBD1. This CDR3 is 14 amino acids long. The V gene end was trimmed by 4 bases and the J gene end by 5 bases; junction bases not matched to a gene: 5. The germline V gene encodes CDR1 LNHDA and CDR2 SQIVND (reference sequence). The CDR3 region is CASSRSGTGETQYF. CDR3 in DNA: TGTGCCAGTAGTAGATCCGGGACAGGGGAGACCCAGTACTTC.

V and J are TRBV18 and TRBJ2-5, with D possibly matching TRBD2 (6 bases). The J call is in doubt because the DNA end fits TRBJ2-7 better. The CDR3 extends over 13 amino acids. Germline V gene lookup returns CDR1 KGHSH and CDR2 LQKENI. CDR3 residues: CASSREVNYEQYF. The CDR3 DNA follows: TGTGCCAGCTCACGGGAGGTGAACTACGAGCAGTACTTC.

This clone came up a few times. The chain employs TRBV2 and TRBJ2-3; D uncertain. V was trimmed by 3 bases and J by 6 bases, leaving 10 bases between them. Looked up from germline, CDR1 is SNHLY and CDR2 is FYNNEI. CDR3 length: 13 amino acids. CDR3 region: CASSDNSRDTQYF. The CDR3 nucleotides are TGTGCCAGCAGTGATAATTCGAGGGATACGCAGTATTTT.

The chain carries TRBV5-1 and TRBJ2-1, with 7 nucleotides matching TRBD2. Trimming removed 4 bases from V and 8 bases from J; junction bases left unmatched: 9. This CDR3 is built from 14 residues. Per germline, CDR1 SGHRS and CDR2 YFSETQ. CDR3 protein: CASSTSSGWDEQFF. The CDR3 nucleotides are TGCGCCAGCAGCACCTCTAGCGGTTGGGATGAGCAGTTCTTC.

The chain combines TRBV19 with TRBJ1-1; 9 bases are shared with TRBD1. The V gene's germline CDR1 is LNHDA and CDR2 SQIVND (reference sequence). The CDR3 contains 15 residues. The trim removed 3 bases at V and 5 bases at J, leaving 7 bases unmatched. CDR3 sequence reads: CASSIPGQGLTEAFF. The CDR3 region has the DNA TGTGCCAGTAGTATCCCGGGACAGGGTTTGACTGAAGCTTTCTTT.

The CDR3 DNA reads as TGCGCCAGCAGCCAAAACCCGGGACAGGAATTCAGGGCCCTCCACTTT. Its protein is CASSQNPGQEFRALHF. The chain carries TRBV4-1 and TRBJ1-6; 8 bases are a match to TRBD1. Germline-derived CDR1 and CDR2 are MGHRA and YSYEKL. Trimming removed 2 bases from V and 14 bases from J; junction bases left unmatched: 14. The CDR3 has 16 amino acids.